This TCR beta chain was documented in a study of cytomegalovirus exposure and HLA in healthy donors. The PCR contained 60 Vbeta and 13 Jbeta primers. The table came from immunoSEQ multiplex PCR; TCRdb's copy has only in-frame clones and leaves some out. This table holds roughly 160,000 clones, 85% found once. The study's findings and limits: In a later analysis, V- and J-gene trimming of beta chains associated with a DCLRE1C missense variant, replicated independently. Accurate HLA-A and HLA-B prediction from TCR beta sequences was reported for most subjects. Usually a TCR sequence was rare, but some public TCRs were found in many donors.

On this clone: Its antigen is still unknown.

The CDR3 length is 15 residues. Unmatched junction bases numbered 7, after V lost 2 bases and J lost 5 bases. Germline loops: CDR1 MNHEY, CDR2 SVGAGI. The TCR originated in a boy aged 2 to 10 in good health and CMV-seronegative. The chain couples TRBV6-5 to TRBJ2-7; 9 bases agree with TRBD1. Specimen: PBMCs. The DNA for the CDR3 is TGTGCCAGCAGTTACGGCCGGGACAGGGTCGACGAGCAGTACTTC. Its protein product is CASSYGRDRVDEQYF.